This TCR beta chain was identified during a study of blood T cell repertoires in COVID-19 (dated by TCRdb to the early 2020s). A note on the overall study: Samples from collaborators originated in the United States, Italy and Spain and spanned both the acute and convalescent phases of COVID-19. The material from the prospective study consisted of cDNA or gDNA derived from T cells, B-cell-depleted T cells, or PBMCs. Samples came from the ongoing ImmuneRACE study (first 160 participants) plus 1,254 subjects from 6 global collaborators. The repertoires were made available in a free public database intended to serve as a resource for research on the immune response to SARS-CoV-2. The dataset comprised deeply sampled blood TCRbeta repertoires from subjects exposed to, actively infected with, or recovered from COVID-19. Where HLA class I and class II types were available, the types were taken from metadata supplied by the sample provider, not from assay-based typing. The sample metadata nearly always contained a de-identified subject ID, COVID-19 status, age in years and sex. Overall study outcomes, separate from this receptor: Clinical and demographic metadata were provided uncurated, with the amount varying by source and participant.

Remarks on this clone: Its specific antigen is unknown. No base qualities exist here, and no much larger clone lies one base off it.

TCRbeta CDR3 regions were amplified from genomic DNA using the immunoSEQ Assay, a bias-controlled multiplex PCR. As for the authors' bioinformatics: The number of nucleated cells in each sample was estimated by amplification of reference gene primers within the assay. To quantify the absolute abundance of each unique TCRbeta CDR3 rearrangement, sequence reads were collapsed and filtered. For each sample, productive Simpson clonality was calculated as the square root of Simpson's diversity index over productive rearrangements. TCRdb carries this immuneACCESS record with in-frame sequences only. Its versions omit some clonotypes, under half of them owing to an unresolved V gene in the studies checked, with the rest unexplained. V, J and clone size were drawn from that table, and D and trimming were deduced from the DNA. This sample gives over 250,000 clones in total; about 81% of them show up just once. The ten largest clones represent roughly 1.5% of the sample.

One collaborating source in Seattle enrolled patients during active infection and followed them longitudinally through the course of disease. Each collaborating institution followed its own protocols to collect whole blood in K2EDTA tubes. For TCRbeta analysis, collaborators shipped samples as frozen whole blood, isolated PBMCs, or DNA extracted from either of those sample types. The germline V end is reduced by 6 bases and the J end by 6 bases; junction bases left unmatched: 9. Inclusive of the bounding cysteine and phenylalanine, the CDR3 is 14 residues long. The read is trimmed to its CDR3 DNA, 42 bases read in frame from base 1. CDR1 PRHDT and CDR2 FYEKMQ are derived from the germline V gene (reference sequence).

Sequenced input: peripheral blood. Here the chain combines TRBV13 and TRBJ2-7; TRBD1 fits 9 bases in the junction. The sequence came from a human donor with COVID-19, enrolled during active disease. The donor label of this sample is uncertain. The sequenced DNA is TGTGCCAGCAGGAAGGGGACAGGGCGGGTCGAGCAGTACTTC. It translates to CASRKGTGRVEQYF.